This entry lists 25 T cell receptor beta chains sequenced from one sample in a study of cytomegalovirus exposure and HLA in healthy donors. The study ran its PCR with 60 Vbeta and 13 Jbeta primers. Data came from immunoSEQ multiplex PCR; TCRdb stores just in-frame clones and leaves some out. The sample has some 99,000 clones, less than 70% seen once; the top ten hold over 1%. Sequenced sample: PBMCs. The receptors here all came from a female donor in good health and CMV-seronegative.

As concerns this clone: This sample also contains other DNA sequences that code for the same CDR3. The rearrangement joins TRBV19 to TRBJ1-5, with 7 bases that match TRBD1. The germline V gene has CDR1 LNHDA and CDR2 SQIVND (reference sequence). V lost 4 bases, J lost 6 bases, and 3 bases stayed unmatched. This CDR3 spans 13 amino acids. For the CDR3, the DNA is TGTGCCAGTAGTAGACAGGGCACTCAGCCCCAGCATTTT. As protein: CASSRQGTQPQHF.

The V gene is TRBV27, the J gene TRBJ2-4, with TRBD1 matching 11 bases. The CDR3 spans 15 residues. V gave up 2 bases and J gave up 7 bases; unmatched junction bases: 4. CDR1 and CDR2 (germline): MNHEY, SMNVEV (reference sequence). CDR3 in amino acids: CASSLRGQGVNIQYF. DNA for the CDR3: TGTGCCAGCAGTTTAAGGGGACAGGGGGTGAACATTCAGTACTTC.

The J gene is TRBJ2-4, the V gene TRBV18, with 10 bases fitting TRBD2. The CDR3 extends over 16 amino acids. Germline lookup yields CDR1 KGHSH and CDR2 LQKENI. J lost 5 bases, V lost 3 bases, and 7 bases had no gene match. CDR3: CASSPDASGGENIQYF. CDR3 coding DNA: TGTGCCAGCTCACCTGATGCTAGCGGGGGTGAAAACATTCAGTACTTC.

This clone was counted only a few times. The chain combines TRBV5-6 with TRBJ1-1; possibly TRBD1 for D (6 bases). The CDR3 consists of 16 residues. Looked up from germline, CDR1 is SGHDT and CDR2 is YYEEEE. V was clipped by 4 bases and J by 5 bases, with 21 bases between them. The CDR3 region is CASSPGGQGRETEAFF. As DNA, the CDR3 is TGTGCCAGCAGCCCGGGGGGGCAGGGGCGGGAGACTGAAGCTTTCTTT.

The chain uses TRBV10-3 and TRBJ2-2; D might be TRBD2 (5 bases). Germline assignment: CDR1 ENHRY and CDR2 SYGVKD. The CDR3 extends over 15 amino acids. V was pared by 7 bases and J by 0 bases, with 12 bases between. In nucleotides, the CDR3 is TGTGCCATCATGAGGGCAAAAACGAACACCGGGGAGCTGTTTTTT. Its protein is CAIMRAKTNTGELFF.

The chain links TRBV7-9 to TRBJ1-2, with D perhaps matching TRBD1 (6 bases). Germline values: CDR1 SEHNR, CDR2 FQNEAQ (reference sequence). The CDR3 totals 13 residues. V lost 5 bases and J lost 8, with 15 bases in between. As DNA, the CDR3 is TGTGCCAGCAGCCCCACAGGGTACGGAGGCTACACCTTC. Translation gives CASSPTGYGGYTF.

The V call is TRBV27, the J call TRBJ1-1, with 8 bases matching TRBD1. V trimming: 6 bases; J trimming: 3 bases; junction bases outside the gene matches: 6. CDR1 MNHEY and CDR2 SMNVEV come from the germline V gene (reference sequence). The CDR3 is 14 residues long. The CDR3 nucleotides read TGTGCCAGCAGCTGGATGACAGGGGACACTGAAGCTTTCTTT. Translating it yields CASSWMTGDTEAFF.

This chain joins TRBV18 and TRBJ1-6; 7 positions agree with TRBD1. V lost 3 bases to trimming and J lost 8 bases; unmatched junction nucleotides: 7. Germline V lookup: CDR1 KGHSH, CDR2 LQKENI. CDR3 size: 15 residues. Written as DNA, the CDR3 is TGTGCCAGCTCACCGGGGACAGCGGCAGATTCACCCCTCCACTTT. Amino acid sequence: CASSPGTAADSPLHF.

This clone has more than one count but fewer than ten. The V and J genes are TRBV29-1 and TRBJ2-4; 9 bases map to TRBD2. V was pared by 7 bases and J by 6 bases, with 7 bases of the junction left unmatched. Germline-derived CDR1 and CDR2 are SQVTM and ANQGSEA. The CDR3 extends over 13 amino acids. Here the CDR3 DNA reads TGCAGCGCCGAGACTAGCGGCCTAAACATTCAGTACTTC. Translated, it gives CSAETSGLNIQYF.

The chain has TRBV7-8 and TRBJ2-7; the match to TRBD2 covers 11 bases. Germline V CDR1 and CDR2: SGHVS, FQNEAQ. The CDR3 loop spans 16 amino acids. Trimming at V came to 4 bases and at J to 7 bases, leaving 12 bases not matched to a gene. CDR3 coding DNA: TGTGCCAGCAGCTCGTGGACTAGCGGGCCTATCTTAGAGCAGTACTTC. Translated, it gives CASSSWTSGPILEQYF.

This clone was seen only a few times. J is TRBJ1-1 and V is TRBV27; unclear D gene. Germline CDR1 MNHEY, CDR2 SMNVEV (reference sequence). The length of the CDR3 is 15 residues. V was trimmed by 5 bases and J by 6 bases, leaving 19 bases between them. The CDR3 DNA sequence: TGTGCCAGCAGTGCGGAGAGTGGGTTGCTACCTGAAGCTTTCTTT. This translates into CASSAESGLLPEAFF.

This clone appeared a few times. The chain couples TRBV30 to TRBJ1-2; 8 bases line up with TRBD1. The CDR3 is made up of 15 amino acids. The germline V gene encodes CDR1 GTSNPN and CDR2 SVGIG (reference sequence). V trimming: 2 bases; J trimming: 4 bases; junction bases outside the gene matches: 9. CDR3 sequence reads: CAWSPLRGRGYGYTF. DNA for the CDR3: TGTGCCTGGAGTCCGCTCAGGGGGCGAGGCTATGGCTACACCTTC.

This clone came up a few times. This sequence joins TRBV6-6 and TRBJ2-5; perhaps TRBD2 as D (5 bases). V dropped 9 bases and J dropped 5 bases, with 16 bases sitting between them. Germline V CDR1 and CDR2: MNHNY, SVGAGI (reference sequence). CDR3 length: 13 residues. The CDR3 here is CASRVARRETQYF. For the CDR3, the DNA is TGTGCCAGTCGTGTGGCTAGGAGGGAGACCCAGTACTTC.

Concerning this clone: Germline and junction disagree at one end, which may indicate a read error. The rearrangement links TRBV7-7 to TRBJ2-1; 10 bases fit TRBD1. Germline V gene sequence: CDR1 SSHAT, CDR2 FNYEAQ (reference sequence). This CDR3 has 14 residues. The CDR3 loop is CASSSGTGDNEQFF. The CDR3 region has the DNA TGTGCTAGCAGCTCCGGGACAGGGGACAATGAGCAGTTCTTC. The whole variable domain, remainder taken from reference TRBV7-7 and TRBJ2-1, is GAGVSQSPRYKVTKRGQDVTLRCDPISSHATLYWYQQALGQGPEFLTYFNYEAQPDKSGLPSDRFSAERPEGSISTLTIQRTEQRDSAMYRCASSSGTGDNEQFFGPGTRLTVL.

This chain connects TRBV6-5 to TRBJ2-5, with TRBD2 as a possible D gene (5 bases). Trimming removed 0 bases from V and 1 base from J, with 9 bases in between. Germline V lookup: CDR1 MNHEY, CDR2 SVGAGI. The CDR3 is 15 residues long. CDR3: CASSYSPSSQETQYF. DNA of the CDR3: TGTGCCAGCAGTTACTCGCCTAGCTCCCAAGAGACCCAGTACTTC.

The chain employs TRBV29-1 and TRBJ2-7, with TRBD2 identical over 7 bases. Unmatched junction bases numbered 9, after V lost 7 bases and J lost 0 bases. CDR3 length: 14 residues. The germline gives CDR1 SQVTM, CDR2 ANQGSEA. CDR3 DNA: TGCAGCGCTAGCCCCGGGACTACCTCCTACGAGCAGTACTTC. Encoded protein: CSASPGTTSYEQYF.

The rearrangement joins TRBV30 to TRBJ1-4, with D maybe TRBD1 (6 bases). V gave up 0 bases and J gave up 0 bases, with 8 bases separating them. CDR1 is GTSNPN, CDR2 SVGIG, per germline (reference sequence). The CDR3 length is 15 residues. CDR3 amino acids: CAWSVHRATNEKLFF. The DNA of the CDR3 is TGTGCCTGGAGTGTACACAGGGCAACTAATGAAAAACTGTTTTTT.

The rearrangement links TRBV29-1 to TRBJ2-5, with 7 bases aligning to TRBD1. This CDR3 has 15 residues. From germline, CDR1 is SQVTM and CDR2 ANQGSEA. V was pared by 5 bases and J by 4 bases, with 13 bases of the junction left unmatched. This CDR3 reads CSVKSGTELGETQYF. CDR3 nucleotides: TGCAGCGTTAAATCGGGGACAGAGTTGGGAGAGACCCAGTACTTC. Together with reference TRBV29-1 and TRBJ2-5, the CDR3 gives the full variable domain: SAVISQKPSRDICQRGTSLTIQCQVDSQVTMMFWYRQQPGQSLTLIATANQGSEATYESGFVIDKFPISRPNLTFSTLTVSNMSPEDSSIYLCSVKSGTELGETQYFGPGTRLLVL.

This clone was seen more than once but under ten times. The V call is TRBV7-2, the J call TRBJ2-7; 10 bases are a match to TRBD1. Germline V CDR1 and CDR2: SGHTA, FQGNSA. V was pared by 5 bases and J by 6 bases, with 10 bases of the junction left unmatched. The CDR3 is 15 residues long. CDR3 sequence reads: CASSLDRGPLGEQYF. CDR3 nucleotides: TGTGCCAGCAGCCTCGACAGGGGGCCACTGGGCGAGCAGTACTTC.

V and J are TRBV9 and TRBJ2-4, with 8 bases that match TRBD2. The germline CDR1 and CDR2 sequences are SGDLS and YYNGEE. The CDR3 consists of 16 residues. After removal of 3 bases from V and 4 bases from J, the junction contained 9 bases not matched to a gene. CDR3 residues: CASSGSSGGVKNIQYF. The CDR3 coding sequence is TGTGCCAGCAGCGGTTCCTCCGGGGGGGTAAAAAACATTCAGTACTTC.

This clone was detected only a few times. The rearrangement uses TRBV7-9 and TRBJ2-1; tentatively, D is TRBD1 (5 bases). V shed 1 base and J shed 10 bases, with 8 bases lying between them. Germline V CDR1 and CDR2: SEHNR, FQNEAQ (reference sequence). The CDR3 extends over 12 amino acids. Here the CDR3 reads CASSLVGVEQFF. CDR3 coding DNA: TGTGCCAGCAGCTTAGTAGGGGTCGAGCAGTTCTTC.

V and J are TRBV7-3 and TRBJ2-1, with D possibly being TRBD2 (8 bases). The CDR3 extends over 16 amino acids. V was cut by 5 bases and J by 6 bases, with 20 bases left in between. Germline V gene data show CDR1 as SGHTA and CDR2 as FQGTGA. The CDR3: CASSPRGTSGINEQFF. The CDR3, as DNA: TGTGCCAGCAGCCCCAGGGGGACTAGTGGTATCAATGAGCAGTTCTTC. The whole variable domain, remainder taken from reference TRBV7-3 and TRBJ2-1, is GAGVSQTPSNKVTEKGKYVELRCDPISGHTALYWYRQSLGQGPEFLIYFQGTGAADDSGLPNDRFFAVRPEGSVSTLKIQRTERGDSAVYLCASSPRGTSGINEQFFGPGTRLTVL.

The chain joins TRBV28 to TRBJ2-4; 7 nucleotides agree with TRBD1. CDR1 is MDHEN, CDR2 SYDVKM, per germline. Unmatched junction bases numbered 5, after V lost 7 bases and J lost 2 bases. The CDR3 has 14 residues. This CDR3 reads CASNRGATKNIQYF. In nucleotides, the CDR3 is TGTGCCAGCAACAGGGGTGCTACCAAAAACATTCAGTACTTC. Complete variable domain (other parts from reference TRBV28 and TRBJ2-4): DVKVTQSSRYLVKRTGEKVFLECVQDMDHENMFWYRQDPGLGLRLIYFSYDVKMKEKGDIPEGYSVSREKKERFSLILESASTNQTSMYLCASNRGATKNIQYFGAGTRLSVL.

Notes on this clone: Compared with germline, one end of the junction differs, possibly owing to a read error. This chain connects TRBV6-1 to TRBJ2-6; D possibly corresponds to TRBD1 (6 bases). Germline values: CDR1 MNHNS, CDR2 SASEGT. There are 18 residues in the CDR3. The CDR3 sequence: CAISEAQQGESGANVLTF. CDR3 nucleotide sequence: TGTGCCATCAGTGAAGCCCAACAGGGAGAATCTGGGGCCAACGTCCTGACTTTC.

The chain couples TRBV2 to TRBJ2-7; 8 positions match TRBD2. CDR1 SNHLY and CDR2 FYNNEI come from the germline V gene. The CDR3 has 14 residues. The V and J ends lost 7 bases and 3 bases, in that order; junction bases with no gene match: 8. Written as DNA, the CDR3 is TGTGCCAGCATTTACCTCGGGACTAGCTACGAGCAGTACTTC. Its translation: CASIYLGTSYEQYF. The whole variable domain, filled in from reference TRBV2 and TRBJ2-7, reads EPEVTQTPSHQVTQMGQEVILRCVPISNHLYFYWYRQILGQKVEFLVSFYNNEISEKSEIFDDQFSVERPDGSNFTLKIRSTKLEDSAMYFCASIYLGTSYEQYFGPGTRLTVT.